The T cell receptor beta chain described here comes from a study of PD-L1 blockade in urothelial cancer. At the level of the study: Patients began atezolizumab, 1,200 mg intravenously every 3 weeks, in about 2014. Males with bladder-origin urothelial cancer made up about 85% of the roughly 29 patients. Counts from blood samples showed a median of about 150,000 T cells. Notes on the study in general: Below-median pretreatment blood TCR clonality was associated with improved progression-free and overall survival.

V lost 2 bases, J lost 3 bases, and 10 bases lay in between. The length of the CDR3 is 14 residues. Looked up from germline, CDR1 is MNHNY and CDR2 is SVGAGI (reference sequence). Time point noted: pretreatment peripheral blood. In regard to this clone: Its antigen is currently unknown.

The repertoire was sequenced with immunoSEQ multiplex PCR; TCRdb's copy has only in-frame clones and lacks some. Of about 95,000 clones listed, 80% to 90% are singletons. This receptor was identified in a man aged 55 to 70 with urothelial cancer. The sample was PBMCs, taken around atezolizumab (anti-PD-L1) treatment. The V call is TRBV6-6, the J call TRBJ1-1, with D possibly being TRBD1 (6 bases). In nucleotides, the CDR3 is TGTGCCAGCAGTTACGGTGAGGGGGACACTGAAGCTTTCTTT. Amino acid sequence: CASSYGEGDTEAFF.